This TCR beta chain was sequenced for a study of blood T cells in healthy people across ages. CDR1 is LGHDT and CDR2 is YNNKEL in the germline V gene (reference sequence). The CDR3 is made up of 15 amino acids. The V gene lost 2 bases and the J gene lost 2 bases, with 13 bases spanning the gap. Through a sample-barcoded 5' primer and a J-beta primer mix, a second PCR was run for roughly 6 to 11 cycles. TCRdb ran MiXCR on the 5' RACE reads and lists one entry per CDR3 protein. The sample shows 1.5 million to 2 million distinct CDR3 sequences, roughly 27% of them seen only once. With regard to this clonotype: Its cognate antigen is unknown.

A minimum of 7 million PBMCs was isolated per sample. General study findings and limits: Researchers deemed the diversity estimates from one million T cells underestimates.

The chain uses TRBV3-1 and TRBJ2-7, with a tentative D call TRBD2 (5 bases). This clonotype originated in a woman in her twenties or thirties in good health. The sequenced material came from blood. The CDR3 sequence is CASSQSLSSAYEQYF. The CDR3 nucleotides are TGTGCCAGCAGCCAAAGTCTGAGTAGCGCCTACGAGCAGTACTTC.